Shown below are 5 T cell receptor beta chains from a single sample sequenced in a study of blood T cell repertoires in COVID-19. This table comes from immunoSEQ multiplex PCR, and its TCRdb copy is limited to in-frame clones, with some not included. Of around 56,000 clones detected, around 87% appear once; the ten largest clones hold 6% to 8.5%. Source material: peripheral blood. The receptors shown here come from a man aged 55 to 70 with active or convalescent COVID-19.

The V gene is TRBV7-6, the J gene TRBJ2-3; 13 bases line up with TRBD2. The CDR3 has 16 amino acids. V was pared by 4 bases and J by 5 bases, with 6 bases of the junction left unmatched. Germline lookup yields CDR1 SGHVS and CDR2 FNYEAQ. The CDR3 bases are TGTGCCAGCAGCTCCCGGACTAGCGGGAGTAGAGATACGCAGTATTTT. It translates to CASSSRTSGSRDTQYF.

Only one count was recorded for this clone. V usage is TRBV6-5 and J usage is TRBJ2-3, with TRBD2 matching over 10 bases. J lost 4 bases, V lost 5 bases, and 6 bases had no gene match. CDR3 length equals 15 residues. Per germline, CDR1 MNHEY and CDR2 SVGAGI. In DNA, the CDR3 is TGTGCCAGCAGTCCTAGCGGGGGTCCCCCAGATACGCAGTATTTT. The encoded protein is CASSPSGGPPDTQYF.

V is TRBV3-1 (or the pseudogene TRBV3-2) and J is TRBJ2-7, with 8 nucleotides matching TRBD2. J gave up 0 bases and V 1 base, and 5 bases lay outside the gene matches. The CDR3 totals 16 residues. Looked up from germline, CDR1 is LGHDT and CDR2 is YNNKEL (reference sequence). The CDR3 protein is CASSQGPGGVSYEQYF. The CDR3 DNA sequence: TGTGCCAGCAGCCAAGGTCCCGGGGGGGTCTCCTACGAGCAGTACTTC.

This clone was observed a few times. At one end the junction does not follow the germline gene, possibly because of a read error. The CDR3 DNA sequence: TGTGCCAGCAGCTTAGGGACAGGGGGCATGAATACTGAAGCTTTCTTT. Protein: CASSLGTGGMNTEAFF. This chain uses TRBV7-9 with TRBJ1-1, with 11 bases identical to TRBD1. CDR3 size: 16 residues. Germline V lookup: CDR1 SEHNR, CDR2 FQNEAQ (reference sequence).

The chain links TRBV5-6 to TRBJ2-6; TRBD1 aligns across 10 bases. J gave up 1 base and V 3 bases, and 7 bases lay outside the gene matches. The CDR3 consists of 18 residues. Germline values: CDR1 SGHDT, CDR2 YYEEEE. Here the CDR3 reads CASSWGQGIPSGANVLTF. In DNA, the CDR3 is TGTGCCAGCAGCTGGGGACAGGGGATACCTTCTGGGGCCAACGTCCTGACTTTC. The full variable domain, completed using reference TRBV5-6 and TRBJ2-6, is DAGVTQSPTHLIKTRGQQVTLRCSPKSGHDTVSWYQQALGQGPQFIFQYYEEEERQRGNFPDRFSGHQFPNYSSELNVNALLLGDSALYLCASSWGQGIPSGANVLTFGAGSRLTVL.